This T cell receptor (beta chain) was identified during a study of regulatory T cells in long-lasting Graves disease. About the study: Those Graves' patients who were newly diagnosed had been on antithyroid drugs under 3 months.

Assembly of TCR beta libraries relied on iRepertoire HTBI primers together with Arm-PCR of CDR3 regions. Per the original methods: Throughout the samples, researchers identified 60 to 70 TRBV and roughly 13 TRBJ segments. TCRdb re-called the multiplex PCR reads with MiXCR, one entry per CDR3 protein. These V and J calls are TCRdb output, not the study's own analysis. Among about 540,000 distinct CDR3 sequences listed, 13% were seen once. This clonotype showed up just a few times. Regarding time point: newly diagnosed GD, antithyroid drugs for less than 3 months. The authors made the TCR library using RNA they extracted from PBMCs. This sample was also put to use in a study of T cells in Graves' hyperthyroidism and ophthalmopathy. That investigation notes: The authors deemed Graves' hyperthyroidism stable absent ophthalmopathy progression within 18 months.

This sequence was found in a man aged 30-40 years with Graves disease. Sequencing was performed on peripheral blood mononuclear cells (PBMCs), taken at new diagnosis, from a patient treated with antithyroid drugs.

CDR3 coding DNA: TGTGCCATCAGTGAGGGAGCGGCAGGGGACGGCGAGCAGTACTTC. Protein product: CAISEGAAGDGEQYF. The chain couples TRBV10-3 to TRBJ2-7; a weak D match, TRBD1 (6 bases). CDR3 length: 15 residues. V lost 2 bases to trimming and J lost 6 bases, with 17 bases between them. Looked up from germline, CDR1 is ENHRY and CDR2 is SYGVKD.